The entry below describes one TCR beta chain. Its target is not known. Incorporation of UMIs carrying a 6-nucleotide sample barcode was performed by template switching. TCRdb reanalyzed the 5' RACE reads and collapses them to one entry per CDR3 protein, without DNA. This sample carries nearly 450,000 distinct CDR3 sequences, with 2.4% going to the ten biggest clones. The CDR3 is 13 amino acids. Germline loops: CDR1 SGHNT, CDR2 YYREEE (reference sequence). This sample was included in a study of monozygotic twins with inflammatory bowel disease. Study-wide results and caveats: Different T cell subtypes could not be distinguished. Versus healthy twins, IBD patients showed fewer clonotypes shared with others, especially with disease activity.

This TCR came from a human donor with ulcerative colitis or Crohn's disease, or a healthy co-twin of an affected twin (not recorded which). The sequenced material came from blood. The gene calls are TRBV5-4 and TRBJ2-7; no DNA is available, so the TRBD1 call from TCRdb remains unchecked. The CDR3 region is CASSRTETYEQYF.